A selection of T cell receptor beta chains follows, all from one sample in a study of CD8+CD57+ T cells in acquired aplastic anemia. One entry per CDR3 protein results from TCRdb running MiXCR on the reads. This table has 200,000 to 250,000 distinct CDR3 sequences, roughly 53% appearing once. The material sequenced was sorted CD4+, CD8+, or CD8+CD57+ T cells (not recorded which) from PBMCs. These TCRs come from a human donor with aplastic anemia. The CDR3 runs from the conserved cysteine through the conserved F or W. Each record gives: J gene, clone size, V gene, D gene, CDR3 DNA, CDR3 protein. A D gene is named only where the DNA matches it firmly. Size tells how often a clone was seen (once, few, many) or the class of an expanded clone, and some rows leave it out.

>TRBJ2-7|many|TRBV7-9|TRBD1
TGTGCCAGCAGCTCCGGGACAGGGGAGGACGAGCAGTACTTC
CASSSGTGEDEQYF
>TRBJ2-7|.|TRBV7-4|TRBD2
TGTGCCAGCAGCGCCTTACTAGCGGGGCCCTACGAGCAGTACTTC
CASSALLAGPYEQYF
>TRBJ1-2|.|TRBV10-3|TRBD1
TGTGCCAGCAGCGGGGACAGGGGGTATGGCTACACCTTC
CASSGDRGYGYTF
>TRBJ2-3|.|TRBV10-1|TRBD2
TGCGCCAGCAGTGACCCAGCGGGGGACATGGATACGCAGTATTTT
CASSDPAGDMDTQYF
>TRBJ2-7|few|TRBV19|TRBD2
TGTGCCAGTAGTCAGAGGACTAGCGGGGGGGAAGAGCAGTACTTC
CASSQRTSGGEEQYF
>TRBJ1-5|.|TRBV19|.
TGTGCCAGTAGTGATCCGGATCAGCCCCAGCATTTT
CASSDPDQPQHF
>TRBJ2-7|many|TRBV10-3|TRBD1
TGTGCCATCAGTGAGCGTTCAGACAGGGGAAAGCCTTACGAGCAGTACTTC
CAISERSDRGKPYEQYF
>TRBJ1-6|many|TRBV12-3/TRBV12-4|.
TGTGCCAGCAGTTTGGGTGGACAGACCAATTCACCCCTCCACTTT
CASSLGGQTNSPLHF
>TRBJ1-2|many|TRBV6-1|.
TGTGCCAGCAGTCTGACCTTTGGATCCTCTGGCTACACCTTC
CASSLTFGSSGYTF
>TRBJ2-5|many|TRBV19|.
TGTGCCAGTAGTAGGCTAGCTCTAGAGACCCAGTACTTC
CASSRLALETQYF
>TRBJ1-5|.|TRBV20-1|.
TGCAGTGCTGAAGAGGGGACGAGCAATCAGCCCCAGCATTTT
CSAEEGTSNQPQHF
>TRBJ1-2|many|TRBV7-9|TRBD1
TGTGCCAGCAGCTTCAGACAGGGGGCTGACTATGGCTACACCTTC
CASSFRQGADYGYTF
>TRBJ2-3|.|TRBV10-3|TRBD2
TGTGCCATCAGTGACCCAGCGGGAGATTACACAGATACGCAGTATTTT
CAISDPAGDYTDTQYF
>TRBJ1-5|many|TRBV7-8|.
TGTGCCAGCAGCCTTGTCGATCAGCCCCAGCATTTT
CASSLVDQPQHF
>TRBJ1-3|many|TRBV19|.
TGTGCCAGTAGTGAACAGAGCTCTGGAAACACCATATATTTT
CASSEQSSGNTIYF
>TRBJ2-3|.|TRBV12-3/TRBV12-4|.
TGTGCCAGCAGTTGGGGGTCAGATACGCAGTATTTT
CASSWGSDTQYF
>TRBJ2-3|many|TRBV2|TRBD2
TGTGCCAGCAGCCCCAGGGCGGGGGGGACAGATACGCAGTATTTT
CASSPRAGGTDTQYF
>TRBJ2-7|once|TRBV20-1|TRBD1
TGCAGTGCTTGGGGTACAGACAGGGGGCGCGAGCAGTACTTC
CSAWGTDRGREQYF
>TRBJ1-2|.|TRBV5-1|.
TGCGCCAGCAAGCTTACAGGGAACTATGGCTACACCTTC
CASKLTGNYGYTF
>TRBJ1-4|once|TRBV19|.
TGTGCCAGTAGTGACCGGGACGGGGGAAATGAAAAACTGTTTTTT
CASSDRDGGNEKLFF
>TRBJ2-3|.|TRBV10-2|TRBD2
TGCGCCAGCAGTGAGTCGAGAGCGGGGGGGCCCTCAGATACGCAGTATTTT
CASSESRAGGPSDTQYF
>TRBJ2-7|many|TRBV11-2|.
TGTGCCAGCACCATGGACTTCCAAACCTACGAGCAGTACTTC
CASTMDFQTYEQYF
>TRBJ2-5|.|TRBV11-2|TRBD2
TGTGCCAGCAGAGGTAGCGGGGGGGCCTCGGAGACCCAGTACTTC
CASRGSGGASETQYF